The source of this T cell receptor (beta chain) is a study of T cells in Graves' hyperthyroidism and ophthalmopathy. Notes on the study in general: Most clonotypes expanded in the thyroid (above 0.001) were also present in blood.

Trimming took off 0 bases at V and 2 bases at J, with 2 bases between the two ends. The CDR3 is 14 amino acids. From germline, CDR1 is LGHDT and CDR2 YNNKEL (reference sequence). The investigators amplified TCR beta CDR3 regions from RNA transcripts. TCR CDR3 underwent first-round RT-PCR with the HTBI primer set. TCRdb reanalysed the multiplex PCR reads using MiXCR and keeps one entry per CDR3 protein. The sample consists of about 200,000 distinct CDR3 sequences, about 17% of them appearing once. Orbital computed tomography, thyroid ultrasound, serum thyroxine and TRAb, and clinical symptoms together informed the diagnoses. PBMCs were sourced from roughly 10 ml fresh peripheral blood. The table lists this clonotype with many counts. Its antigen is undetermined.

Input material: blood. The chain employs TRBV3-1 and TRBJ2-6; unclear D gene. The clonotype comes from a woman aged 50 to 65 with Graves' hyperthyroidism. The CDR3 loop is CASSQDPGANVLTF. In DNA, the CDR3 is TGTGCCAGCAGCCAAGATCCTGGGGCCAACGTCCTGACTTTC.